The source of this T cell receptor (beta chain) is a study of post-analysis software for immune sequencing data (dated by TCRdb to between 2014 and 2017). Looking at the study overall: Disease courses on record covered relapsing-remitting, secondary progressive and progressive-relapsing multiple sclerosis, though some patients had no subtype annotation. The patient repertoires were compared against roughly 12 previously published healthy control repertoires obtained from donors aged about 6 to 26 years. A subset of samples was prepared in parallel using single-end sample barcoding, then pooled and co-amplified after Illumina adapter ligation.

Library construction relied on PCR. Sequencer: Illumina HiSeq 2500. Unique molecular identifiers were incorporated into TCR beta cDNA libraries to reduce PCR and sequencing biases. About 500,000 cDNA molecules were obtained for every 1 to 10 million input T cells, so each molecule roughly corresponded to one T cell. The same protocol used for the earlier healthy control dataset was applied to prepare and sequence the patient libraries. Samples belonging to the same batch were prepared together, multiplexed and sequenced on a shared HiSeq lane. The source study handled its data this way. Raw barcoded reads were processed with MIGEC, discarding single-read molecular identifier groups before consensus assembly and CDR3 extraction. VDJtools was used for post-analysis of the clonotype tables, and diversity was normalized by down-sampling every dataset to the size of the smallest sample. In repertoire overlap clustering, CDR3 amino acid sequences, but not nucleotide sequences, were matched to correct batch-related cross-sample contamination. The public reads were run again by TCRdb, first through fastp at Q25 and then through MiXCR, and only productive beta chains were kept. Every distinct CDR3 protein forms one entry, paired with its most common genes and DNA. TCRdb, rather than the study authors, made the V and J calls. Counted in this sample were approximately 260,000 distinct CDR3 sequences; 35% to 45% of them appeared once. Roughly 4.8% of the sample lies in the top ten.

V is cut by 4 bases and J by 2 bases, and the space between the germline ends is 15 bases. The cysteine opens and the phenylalanine closes a CDR3 of 16 amino acids. The DNA shown is the 48-base CDR3, in frame from base 1. According to the germline V gene, CDR1 reads ENHRY and CDR2 reads SYGVKD. To demonstrate the VDJtools post-analysis software, TCR beta repertoires were profiled from the peripheral blood of 10 to 15 young patients with multiple sclerosis. Multiple sclerosis patients were children and adolescents aged 6 to 15 years. What the research found in general, with its limitations: The control group was slightly older than the multiple sclerosis patient group. Significantly higher frequencies in patients than in controls were found for about five TRBV segments, including TRBV5-6, TRBV5-1 and TRBV20-1. Compared with controls, multiple sclerosis patients had significantly lower normalized Chao1 diversity, a finding suggesting substantial peripheral T-cell clonal expansion. When samples were clustered directly using the F measure, samples prepared in the same batch co-clustered strongly, which prompted a batch-effect correction.

Remarks on this clonotype: It has no known antigen specificity. The record has no base qualities; no much larger clone is one base away.

Here the chain combines TRBV10-3 and TRBJ2-1; TRBD2 is perhaps the D gene, given 6 matching bases. Source material: blood. The receptor comes from a girl aged 10 to 17 with multiple sclerosis. The CDR3 reads CAISARDGPPYNEQFF. In nucleotide form, the sequence is TGTGCCATCAGTGCGCGGGACGGGCCCCCCTACAATGAGCAGTTCTTC.